The clone carrying this T cell receptor (beta chain) was counted at least ten times. The antigen is undetermined. This CDR3 has 17 amino acids. V trimming: 3 bases; J trimming: 6 bases; junction bases outside the gene matches: 9. The source of the sample is a study of T cell repertoires in cytomegalovirus infection. Study summary: Both a matching HLA type and CMV infection were indicated by public TCR beta signatures. Regarding the study as a whole: Ex vivo responses were dominated by HLA-C-restricted CMV-specific TCR beta clonotypes.

One entry per CDR3 protein results from TCRdb running MiXCR on the reads. The repertoire consists of 300,000 to 450,000 distinct CDR3 sequences, with 15% to 20% occurring once and the leading ten covering roughly 9%. Sequencing was done on a sample of PBMCs. The chain combines TRBV12-3 or TRBV12-4 with TRBJ2-1; 12 bases match TRBD2. The TCR originated in a human donor in good health (CMV status not recorded). Some clones in this sample may be carry-over from other donors' samples. The CDR3 protein is CASSFASGRARSNEQFF. The CDR3 coding sequence is TGTGCCAGCAGTTTTGCTAGCGGGAGGGCCCGGTCCAATGAGCAGTTCTTC.